This T cell receptor (beta chain) derives from a study of monozygotic twins with inflammatory bowel disease. The study subjected TCRalpha and TCRbeta cDNA to two nested PCRs of around 15 and 9 cycles. Each CDR3 protein gets one entry in TCRdb, which reprocessed the 5' RACE reads and gives no DNA. There are about 110,000 distinct CDR3 sequences in the sample, with roughly 12% held by the top ten. The CDR3 runs to 17 residues. The germline V gene encodes CDR1 ENHRY and CDR2 SYGVKD. The V and J genes are TRBV10-3 and TRBJ1-5. The sequenced sample consisted of blood. The sequence was obtained from a human donor with ulcerative colitis or Crohn's disease, or a healthy co-twin of an affected twin (not recorded which). The CDR3 sequence is CAISESRAVNLNQPQHF.